The 27 T cell receptor beta chains given below trace back to one sample, sequenced in a study of blood T cell repertoires in COVID-19. Libraries were prepared by immunoSEQ multiplex PCR; TCRdb keeps only in-frame clonotypes and omits some of them. There are about 250,000 clones in the sample; about 85% occur only once, and about 3% lies in the top ten. Sequencing was carried out using peripheral blood. The receptors stem from a man in his late teens or twenties with active or convalescent COVID-19.

This chain uses TRBV6-2 or TRBV6-3 with TRBJ1-1, with no clear D. V was shortened by 3 bases and J by 4 bases, with 6 bases between the two germline ends. CDR1 is MNHEY and CDR2 is SVGEGT in the germline V gene. This CDR3 comprises 12 residues. In DNA form, the CDR3 reads TGTGCCAGCAGTTATAGATTCACTGAAGCTTTCTTT. This encodes CASSYRFTEAFF.

This chain connects TRBV6-6 to TRBJ2-7, with 11 bases aligning to TRBD2. The CDR3 runs 14 residues. In germline, CDR1 is MNHNY, CDR2 SVGAGI (reference sequence). V lost 6 bases, J lost 5 bases, and 6 bases stayed unmatched. CDR3 amino acids: CASSQGLAVDEQYF. The CDR3 DNA follows: TGTGCCAGCAGCCAGGGACTAGCGGTAGACGAGCAGTACTTC.

The J gene is TRBJ2-7, the V gene TRBV7-2; D possibly corresponds to TRBD2 (6 bases). From germline, CDR1 is SGHTA and CDR2 FQGNSA. V lost 5 bases and J 6 bases, leaving 14 bases between the germline ends. The CDR3 runs to 13 residues. The CDR3 spells CASSPQRGGEQYF. CDR3 bases: TGTGCCAGCAGCCCCCAAAGGGGAGGCGAGCAGTACTTC.

The chain couples TRBV18 to TRBJ1-5; 7 bases line up with TRBD1. The junction had 5 bases not matched to a gene; V was cut back by 5 bases and J by 4 bases. The CDR3 totals 14 residues. The V gene's germline CDR1 is KGHSH and CDR2 LQKENI. DNA for the CDR3: TGTGCCAGCTCATCTGGACAGGAGAATCAGCCCCAGCATTTT. Protein sequence: CASSSGQENQPQHF. The full variable domain, rest sourced from reference TRBV18 and TRBJ1-5, is NAGVMQNPRHLVRRRGQEARLRCSPMKGHSHVYWYRQLPEEGLKFMVYLQKENIIDESGMPKERFSAEFPKEGPSILRIQQVVRGDSAAYFCASSSGQENQPQHFGDGTRLSIL.

The rearrangement links TRBV5-6 to TRBJ1-2, with TRBD1 matching 8 bases. CDR1 is SGHDT and CDR2 is YYEEEE in the germline V gene. The ends lost 2 bases at V and 4 bases at J; junction bases unmatched: 4. The CDR3 is 14 amino acids. CDR3 loop: CASSFGQGSYGYTF. The CDR3 nucleotides are TGTGCCAGCAGCTTCGGACAGGGTTCCTATGGCTACACCTTC.

The chain uses TRBV7-8 and TRBJ2-3; 8 bases are shared with TRBD2. The CDR3 runs 14 residues. CDR1 is SGHVS and CDR2 is FQNEAQ in the germline V gene. Losses at the gene ends were 5 bases for V and 4 bases for J; bases not matched to a gene: 5. The CDR3, as DNA: TGTGCCAGCAGCCCGGGGGGGGCTCCAGATACGCAGTATTTT. Translation: CASSPGGAPDTQYF.

This chain joins TRBV19 and TRBJ2-7; 9 nucleotides match TRBD1. The germline CDR1 and CDR2 sequences are LNHDA and SQIVND (reference sequence). This CDR3 spans 15 amino acids. Trimming took 4 bases from V and 1 from J; bases not matched to a gene: 5. The CDR3 nucleotides read TGTGCCAGTAGTACCGGGACAGGGTTTTCCTACGAGCAGTACTTC. This translates into CASSTGTGFSYEQYF. Full variable domain (remainder filled in from reference TRBV19 and TRBJ2-7): DGGITQSPKYLFRKEGQNVTLSCEQNLNHDAMYWYRQDPGQGLRLIYYSQIVNDFQKGDIAEGYSVSREKKESFPLTVTSAQKNPTAFYLCASSTGTGFSYEQYFGPGTRLTVT.

V usage is TRBV27 and J usage is TRBJ1-1; the D gene is possibly TRBD1 (5 bases). CDR1 MNHEY and CDR2 SMNVEV come from the germline V gene (reference sequence). The V end was cut by 0 bases, the J end by 3 bases, with 11 bases between. The CDR3 has 15 amino acids. CDR3 sequence (DNA): TGTGCCAGCAGTTTATCATCAGGGATGGACACTGAAGCTTTCTTT. Its translation is CASSLSSGMDTEAFF.

This clone came up once. The chain has TRBV24-1 and TRBJ1-2; D perhaps matches TRBD1 (5 bases). Germline V CDR1 and CDR2: KGHDR, SFDVKD. CDR3 size: 13 residues. The ends were cut back, 3 bases at V and 8 bases at J, with 12 bases in the middle. CDR3 sequence (DNA): TGTGCCACCAGTGATCTCGGGACTCGGGGCTACACCTTC. Protein: CATSDLGTRGYTF.

The V and J genes are TRBV19 and TRBJ2-2; D ambiguous. The CDR3 has 16 amino acids. V lost 8 bases and J 0 bases, leaving 16 bases between the germline ends. Germline loops: CDR1 LNHDA, CDR2 SQIVND (reference sequence). DNA of the CDR3: TGTGCCAGTTCCCTCTTGGAGAAAGCGAACACCGGGGAGCTGTTTTTT. Amino acids: CASSLLEKANTGELFF.

The V call is TRBV28, the J call TRBJ2-1, with 7 bases matching TRBD2. Germline CDR1 MDHEN, CDR2 SYDVKM. The CDR3 contains 15 residues. Germline trimming cut 2 bases from V and 6 bases from J; bases unmatched to any gene: 7. CDR3 amino acids: CASSLGGRAVNEQFF. For the CDR3, the DNA is TGTGCCAGCAGTTTAGGGGGGAGGGCCGTCAATGAGCAGTTCTTC.

The chain employs TRBV18 and TRBJ2-7; 8 bases are a match to TRBD2. This CDR3 spans 19 amino acids. The germline CDR1 and CDR2 sequences are KGHSH and LQKENI. The junction had 15 bases not matched to a gene; V was cut back by 0 bases and J by 2 bases. CDR3 region: CASSPPLTSGEPDPYEQYF. The CDR3 nucleotides are TGTGCCAGCTCACCACCGTTAACTAGCGGCGAACCCGATCCCTACGAGCAGTACTTC.

CDR3 nucleotide sequence: TGTGCCAGTAGCCTACAGGGGGTCACTGAAGCTTTCTTT. Translation gives CASSLQGVTEAFF. V gene TRBV19 combines with J gene TRBJ1-1, with TRBD1 identical over 8 bases. CDR1 and CDR2 from the germline V gene are LNHDA and SQIVND (reference sequence). The CDR3 has 13 residues. V lost 6 bases and J lost 4; bases outside the gene matches: 4.

This clone was seen just once. The chain recombines TRBV28 with TRBJ2-2, with TRBD2 identical over 8 bases. In germline, CDR1 is MDHEN, CDR2 SYDVKM. The CDR3 sequence is 16 residues long. V trimming: 3 bases; J trimming: 4 bases; junction bases outside the gene matches: 7. Here the CDR3 DNA reads TGTGCCAGCAGTTTGTTTTTGAGCGGGGGCACCGGGGAGCTGTTTTTT. Translating gives CASSLFLSGGTGELFF. Full variable domain (rest looked up from reference TRBV28 and TRBJ2-2): DVKVTQSSRYLVKRTGEKVFLECVQDMDHENMFWYRQDPGLGLRLIYFSYDVKMKEKGDIPEGYSVSREKKERFSLILESASTNQTSMYLCASSLFLSGGTGELFFGEGSRLTVL.

The chain joins TRBV28 to TRBJ1-2, with 7 bases that match TRBD1. Germline loops: CDR1 MDHEN, CDR2 SYDVKM. Unmatched junction bases numbered 9, after V lost 4 bases and J lost 4 bases. This CDR3 has 15 amino acids. DNA of the CDR3: TGTGCCAGCAGTTCGGGACAGATCCCCGGCTATGGCTACACCTTC. Protein product: CASSSGQIPGYGYTF.

This clone was picked up one time. The V gene is TRBV27, the J gene TRBJ2-7, with 8 bases fitting TRBD1. J was trimmed by 7 bases and V by 6 bases; bases with no gene match: 14. In germline, CDR1 is MNHEY, CDR2 SMNVEV (reference sequence). This CDR3 region has 15 residues. In DNA form, the CDR3 reads TGTGCCAGCAGCGACTATAGGACAGGGAGCTTAGAGCAGTACTTC. Residues: CASSDYRTGSLEQYF.

The gene calls are TRBV5-1 and TRBJ2-3, with 8 nucleotides matching TRBD2. J gave up 2 bases and V 9 bases, and 17 bases lay outside the gene matches. This CDR3 comprises 17 residues. Per germline, CDR1 SGHRS and CDR2 YFSETQ. The CDR3 bases are TGCGCCACCCAGATGCGGGGGGACCTACCATACACAGATACGCAGTATTTT. Its protein product is CATQMRGDLPYTDTQYF.

The chain joins TRBV4-3 to TRBJ1-4; D is undetermined. Trimming removed 6 bases from V and 0 bases from J, with 11 bases in between. The CDR3 contains 15 residues. Germline CDR1 reads LGHNA; CDR2 reads YSLEER. The DNA for the CDR3 is TGCGCCAGCAGGCGGCAGCATGCAACTAATGAAAAACTGTTTTTT. Its translation is CASRRQHATNEKLFF.

This clone was detected once. This chain connects TRBV18 to TRBJ2-7; D is uncertain. From germline, CDR1 is KGHSH and CDR2 LQKENI. Trimming took off 3 bases at V and 5 bases at J, with 5 bases between the two ends. This CDR3 spans 11 amino acids. As DNA, the CDR3 is TGTGCCAGCTCACCGAGCCACGAGCAGTACTTC. It encodes CASSPSHEQYF.

The chain has TRBV7-8 and TRBJ1-1; 8 nucleotides agree with TRBD1. CDR1 and CDR2 from the germline V gene are SGHVS and FQNEAQ. The CDR3 runs 14 residues. V gave up 4 bases and J gave up 1 base; unmatched junction bases: 2. The CDR3 nucleotides are TGTGCCAGCAGCTCCGACAGGGGGAACACTGAAGCTTTCTTT. It encodes CASSSDRGNTEAFF.

The rearrangement uses TRBV7-9 and TRBJ1-3; 7 nucleotides agree with TRBD1. This CDR3 is 14 amino acids long. Per germline, CDR1 SEHNR and CDR2 FQNEAQ (reference sequence). V lost 3 bases, J lost 4 bases, and 3 bases stayed unmatched. The CDR3: CASSFRTGGNTIYF. DNA for the CDR3: TGTGCCAGCAGCTTCAGGACAGGAGGAAACACCATATATTTT. The variable domain in full, with the rest retrieved from reference TRBV7-9 and TRBJ1-3, is DTGVSQNPRHKITKRGQNVTFRCDPISEHNRLYWYRQTLGQGPEFLTYFQNEAQLEKSRLLSDRFSAERPKGSFSTLEIQRTEQGDSAMYLCASSFRTGGNTIYFGEGSWLTVV.

This chain uses TRBV28 with TRBJ2-3; a weak D match, TRBD2 (6 bases). The CDR3 consists of 13 residues. Trimming pared 1 base from V and 10 bases from J, leaving 12 bases between. The V gene's germline CDR1 is MDHEN and CDR2 SYDVKM. CDR3 coding DNA: TGTGCCAGCAGTTTATTTCGCGGGAATGCGCAGTATTTT. Its translation is CASSLFRGNAQYF. Combining the CDR3 with reference TRBV28 and TRBJ2-3 gives the whole variable domain DVKVTQSSRYLVKRTGEKVFLECVQDMDHENMFWYRQDPGLGLRLIYFSYDVKMKEKGDIPEGYSVSREKKERFSLILESASTNQTSMYLCASSLFRGNAQYFGPGTRLTVL.

This chain joins TRBV27 and TRBJ1-5; D not certain. The V and J ends lost 6 bases and 2 bases respectively, with 14 bases between them. Germline lookup yields CDR1 MNHEY and CDR2 SMNVEV (reference sequence). The CDR3 is made up of 15 amino acids. The CDR3: CASRSGGSGNQPQHF. The CDR3 DNA reads TGTGCCAGCAGGAGCGGAGGGTCTGGCAATCAGCCCCAGCATTTT.

The sample holds one count of this clone. V is TRBV13 and J is TRBJ2-5; D gene unclear. Germline loops: CDR1 PRHDT, CDR2 FYEKMQ (reference sequence). CDR3 length: 14 amino acids. The V end lost 1 base, the J end lost 4 bases, and 10 bases lay between the germline ends. Here the CDR3 DNA reads TGTGCCAGCAGCTTAGTGGCGTCAGGAGAGACCCAGTACTTC. This translates into CASSLVASGETQYF.

The V call is TRBV6-5, the J call TRBJ1-2; maybe TRBD1 (5 bases). This CDR3 is 14 amino acids long. The germline CDR1 and CDR2 sequences are MNHEY and SVGAGI. Trimming took 0 bases from V and 3 from J, leaving 8 bases between them. The DNA for the CDR3 is TGTGCCAGCAGTTACTCGACAGTGGACTATGGCTACACCTTC. Encoded protein: CASSYSTVDYGYTF.

This clone has a single count. V is TRBV27 and J is TRBJ1-6; D unresolved. V lost 6 bases and J 13 bases, leaving 19 bases between the germline ends. The V gene's germline CDR1 is MNHEY and CDR2 SMNVEV (reference sequence). This CDR3 is 14 amino acids long. This CDR3 is CASRAPSVGRPLHF. The CDR3 DNA follows: TGTGCCAGCAGGGCCCCGTCGGTGGGGAGGCCCCTCCACTTT.

This sequence joins TRBV5-5 and TRBJ2-5, with D perhaps TRBD2 (6 bases). The CDR3 is 15 residues long. V was cut by 9 bases and J by 2 bases, with 20 bases left in between. Germline CDR1 SGHKS, CDR2 YYEKEE (reference sequence). The CDR3, as DNA: TGTGCCACCAGGCGGGGATATGGACCGCAAGAGACCCAGTACTTC. Amino acids: CATRRGYGPQETQYF.